The clone carrying this TCR beta chain has just a few counts. This CDR3 comprises 12 residues. The germline V gene encodes CDR1 ENHRY and CDR2 SYGVKD. V was shortened by 2 bases and J by 6 bases, with 8 bases between the two germline ends. This entry comes from a study of blood T cells in healthy people across ages. Isolation per sample recovered at least 6 million PBMCs. The use of a sample-barcoded 5' primer and a J-beta primer mix characterized a second PCR of about 7 to 12 cycles. TCRdb re-analysed the 5' RACE reads in MiXCR, keeping a single row per CDR3 protein. The sample holds 750,000 to 850,000 distinct CDR3 sequences; roughly 25% are singletons and the top ten take under 4.5%. This sample also appeared in a second study, on T cells of mothers and their children. As that report states: Normalized overlap was always slightly, never significantly, higher in related than unrelated mother-child pairs.

This TCR was recovered from a boy aged 5-17 years in good health. This chain links TRBV10-3 with TRBJ2-7, with D unresolved. Material: blood. In DNA, the CDR3 is TGTGCCATCAGTGAGCCAATTGCCGAGCAGTACTTC. Its translation: CAISEPIAEQYF.